This section outlines one TCR beta chain sequence together with its context. The antigen remains unidentified. Amplification used 60 Vbeta primers and 13 Jbeta primers. Sequenced by immunoSEQ multiplex PCR; TCRdb stores in-frame clones only, minus some. This table holds over 70,000 clones, about four fifths found once. This entry comes from a study of cytomegalovirus exposure and HLA in healthy donors. General study points: Apart from CMV serostatus, no immune exposure information was available. There were 150 or so TCR beta chains listed as cytomegalovirus-associated.

CDR3 length: 14 amino acids. Trimming removed 3 bases from V and 5 bases from J, with 14 bases in between. Germline CDR1 is GTSNPN and CDR2 is SVGIG (reference sequence). This clonotype was sampled from a man aged 50-59 years in good health and CMV-seropositive. The V call is TRBV30, the J call TRBJ1-5, with D possibly matching TRBD1 (5 bases). The sequenced sample consisted of PBMCs. CDR3 residues: CAWSLGQRDQPQHF. The CDR3 DNA sequence: TGTGCCTGGAGCCTCGGACAAAGAGATCAGCCCCAGCATTTT.